These 29 T cell receptor beta chains originate from one sample sequenced in a study of T cell responses to AZD1222 COVID-19 vaccine. The data were produced by immunoSEQ multiplex PCR, yet TCRdb's version contains in-frame clones alone and is incomplete. The sample yields 150,000 to 200,000 clones, roughly 91% seen once. Sample: peripheral blood, taken 28 days after the second dose of the MenACWY control vaccine. These receptor sequences come from an adult who received the MenACWY meningococcal vaccine as a control.

The genes are TRBV6-5 and TRBJ1-1; TRBD1 might be the D (5 bases). V was clipped by 0 bases and J by 6 bases, with 11 bases between them. The CDR3 has 14 amino acids. Germline CDR1 and CDR2: MNHEY and SVGAGI. CDR3 sequence (DNA): TGTGCCAGCAGTTACTCGGCCAGGGTCCCTGAAGCTTTCTTT. This translates into CASSYSARVPEAFF.

The V and J genes are TRBV5-1 and TRBJ2-7; 7 nucleotides agree with TRBD2. Germline V gene data show CDR1 as SGHRS and CDR2 as YFSETQ. The CDR3 runs to 16 residues. The V and J ends lost 3 bases and 2 bases, in that order; junction bases with no gene match: 11. CDR3 bases: TGCGCCAGCAGCTCGGGCCACTCCGGGGGGACCTACGAGCAGTACTTC. Translating it yields CASSSGHSGGTYEQYF.

The V and J genes are TRBV3-1 (or the pseudogene TRBV3-2) and TRBJ1-2, with 7 bases lining up with TRBD1. J gave up 4 bases and V 4 bases, and 9 bases lay outside the gene matches. Germline lookup yields CDR1 LGHDT and CDR2 YNNKEL (reference sequence). The CDR3 contains 15 residues. CDR3 in amino acids: CASSLSTGEGYGYTF. As DNA, the CDR3 is TGTGCCAGCAGCCTGAGCACAGGGGAGGGCTATGGCTACACCTTC.

The chain links TRBV5-1 to TRBJ2-1, with D perhaps TRBD2 (6 bases). This CDR3 is built from 14 residues. Trimming shortened V by 0 bases and J by 5 bases, and 9 bases separated the two germline ends. Germline V CDR1 and CDR2: SGHRS, YFSETQ. The CDR3 DNA reads as TGCGCCAGCAGCTTGGTGGAGGGGAACAATGAGCAGTTCTTC. Amino acid sequence: CASSLVEGNNEQFF.

The rearrangement links TRBV28 to TRBJ2-7; 8 bases line up with TRBD1. The junction had 13 bases not matched to a gene; V was cut back by 5 bases and J by 4 bases. Germline V gene sequence: CDR1 MDHEN, CDR2 SYDVKM. CDR3 size: 16 residues. CDR3 sequence (DNA): TGTGCCAGCAGTCTGAGCCCGGACAGGGTTGCTTACGAGCAGTACTTC. It encodes CASSLSPDRVAYEQYF.

This clone has more than one count but fewer than ten. The V and J genes are TRBV28 and TRBJ1-2; perhaps TRBD1 as D (6 bases). Germline V gene sequence: CDR1 MDHEN, CDR2 SYDVKM. The V end was cut by 2 bases, the J end by 8 bases, with 9 bases between. The CDR3 is 12 residues long. The CDR3 spells CASSLQGLGYTF. The CDR3 DNA follows: TGTGCCAGCAGTTTACAGGGGCTAGGCTACACCTTC.

This chain links TRBV3-1 (or the pseudogene TRBV3-2) with TRBJ2-1; 11 bases align to TRBD2. The CDR3 has 17 residues. Germline trimming cut 2 bases from V and 9 bases from J; bases unmatched to any gene: 12. Germline CDR1 LGHDT, CDR2 YNNKEL (reference sequence). CDR3 loop: CASSQKLAGVGRGEQFF. CDR3 coding DNA: TGTGCCAGCAGCCAAAAACTAGCGGGGGTTGGAAGGGGTGAGCAGTTCTTC.

This chain joins TRBV6-5 and TRBJ1-2; D ambiguous. Germline V gene data show CDR1 as MNHEY and CDR2 as SVGAGI. Trimming removed 7 bases at V and 3 bases at J, with 12 bases between. This CDR3 comprises 13 residues. The chain's CDR3 is CASTPAWDYGYTF. CDR3 DNA sequence: TGTGCCAGCACGCCAGCTTGGGACTATGGCTACACCTTC.

The V and J genes are TRBV4-1 and TRBJ2-7; no clear D gene. CDR1 is MGHRA, CDR2 YSYEKL, per germline. Trimming stripped 1 base from V and 0 bases from J, with 13 bases between. The CDR3 is 16 amino acids. CDR3 amino acids: CASSQAPSDNSYEQYF. DNA for the CDR3: TGCGCCAGCAGCCAAGCGCCTTCCGACAACTCCTACGAGCAGTACTTC.

The rearrangement joins TRBV18 to TRBJ1-3, with D possibly TRBD1 on 5 matching bases. Germline V gives CDR1 KGHSH, CDR2 LQKENI. The CDR3 loop spans 15 amino acids. Trimming removed 3 bases from V and 0 bases from J, with 9 bases in between. The CDR3 DNA reads TGTGCCAGCTCACCCGGGACGGGCTCTGGAAACACCATATATTTT. The encoded protein is CASSPGTGSGNTIYF.

The genes are TRBV7-2 and TRBJ1-5; D is undetermined. V was cut by 4 bases and J by 7 bases, with 14 bases left in between. Germline V gives CDR1 SGHTA, CDR2 FQGNSA. The CDR3 runs 14 residues. In DNA form, the CDR3 reads TGTGCCAGCAGCTCACCCCTTCCAGGACAGCCCCAGCATTTT. Its translation is CASSSPLPGQPQHF.

This chain connects TRBV28 to TRBJ1-1; TRBD1 agrees at 7 bases. CDR1 is MDHEN, CDR2 SYDVKM, per germline. V trimming: 2 bases; J trimming: 4 bases; junction bases outside the gene matches: 10. The CDR3 runs to 16 residues. Written as DNA, the CDR3 is TGTGCCAGCAGTTTAGCCCGAGGAGGGGGCGGCACTGAAGCTTTCTTT. Translation: CASSLARGGGGTEAFF. Full variable domain (missing parts from reference TRBV28 and TRBJ1-1): DVKVTQSSRYLVKRTGEKVFLECVQDMDHENMFWYRQDPGLGLRLIYFSYDVKMKEKGDIPEGYSVSREKKERFSLILESASTNQTSMYLCASSLARGGGGTEAFFGQGTRLTVV.

Details on this clone: The sample carries other DNA sequences with the same CDR3. This CDR3 is CASSLRQGAYEQYF. The CDR3, as DNA: TGTGCCAGCAGCCTCCGACAGGGAGCCTACGAGCAGTACTTC. The gene calls are TRBV7-9 and TRBJ2-7, with TRBD1 matching 7 bases. This CDR3 is 14 amino acids long. Losses at the gene ends were 5 bases for V and 2 bases for J; bases not matched to a gene: 6. CDR1 SEHNR and CDR2 FQNEAQ come from the germline V gene (reference sequence).

The rearrangement uses TRBV25-1 and TRBJ2-3; D call uncertain. This CDR3 is built from 11 residues. The V end lost 8 bases, the J end lost 6 bases, and 9 bases lay between the germline ends. Germline-derived CDR1 and CDR2 are MGHDK and SYGVNS. CDR3 amino acids: CASQAVDTQYF. In DNA form, the CDR3 reads TGTGCCAGCCAGGCGGTTGATACGCAGTATTTT.

As concerns this clone: Within the sample, other DNA sequences also encode this same CDR3. The chain uses TRBV18 and TRBJ2-7; D gene uncertain. The CDR3 is made up of 14 amino acids. Germline V gene lookup returns CDR1 KGHSH and CDR2 LQKENI. The germline V and J ends were trimmed by 0 bases and 1 base, with 7 bases remaining between them. The CDR3 loop reads CASSPPGPSYEQYF. The DNA for the CDR3 is TGTGCCAGCTCACCACCTGGACCTTCCTACGAGCAGTACTTC.

This sequence joins TRBV19 and TRBJ1-1; TRBD1 is a possible D gene (5 bases). Germline V gene lookup returns CDR1 LNHDA and CDR2 SQIVND (reference sequence). V was shortened by 3 bases and J by 1 base, with 15 bases between the two germline ends. CDR3 size: 16 residues. This CDR3 reads CASSMGPGLSNTEAFF. CDR3 DNA sequence: TGTGCCAGTAGTATGGGTCCGGGACTGTCGAACACTGAAGCTTTCTTT.

This clone was seen once. The CDR3 bases are TGCGCCAGCAGCTTGAATCCGACAGGATTCGAAGGCTACACCTTC. This codes for CASSLNPTGFEGYTF. The chain links TRBV5-1 to TRBJ1-2, with a possible D match to TRBD1 (6 bases). The CDR3 spans 15 residues. Trimming took 1 base from V and 8 from J, leaving 18 bases between them. CDR1 and CDR2 (germline): SGHRS, YFSETQ.

This chain uses TRBV11-2 with TRBJ2-7, with TRBD1 matching over 8 bases. There are 14 residues in the CDR3. V gave up 5 bases and J gave up 2 bases; unmatched junction bases: 5. CDR1 SGHAT and CDR2 FQNNGV come from the germline V gene. CDR3 residues: CASSLGQGTYEQYF. The CDR3 nucleotides are TGTGCCAGCAGCCTAGGACAGGGCACCTACGAGCAGTACTTC.

The chain uses TRBV4-2 and TRBJ1-4; 8 nucleotides line up with TRBD1. V lost 0 bases and J lost 7; bases outside the gene matches: 4. The CDR3 is 15 residues long. Germline CDR1 and CDR2: LGHNA and YNFKEQ. The CDR3 here is CASSQDQGTGEKLFF. The CDR3 coding sequence is TGTGCCAGCAGCCAAGATCAAGGGACAGGTGAAAAACTGTTTTTT.

This clone was observed a handful of times. The chain recombines TRBV19 with TRBJ1-5; D remains ambiguous. The V end was cut by 7 bases, the J end by 2 bases, with 9 bases between. The CDR3 runs to 13 residues. The germline V gene encodes CDR1 LNHDA and CDR2 SQIVND (reference sequence). This CDR3 is CASNVAGNQPQHF. The CDR3 bases are TGTGCCAGTAACGTGGCTGGCAATCAGCCCCAGCATTTT.

This chain joins TRBV7-9 and TRBJ2-2; maybe TRBD1 (5 bases). Germline CDR1 reads SEHNR; CDR2 reads FQNEAQ (reference sequence). V lost 6 bases and J 1 base, leaving 12 bases between the germline ends. The CDR3 sequence is 15 residues long. This CDR3 is CASRQNQGNTGELFF. The CDR3 region has the DNA TGTGCCAGCAGGCAAAACCAGGGGAACACCGGGGAGCTGTTTTTT.

V is TRBV6-5 and J is TRBJ1-2; D possibly corresponds to TRBD1 (5 bases). V was cut by 7 bases and J by 2 bases, with 11 bases left in between. The CDR3 loop spans 13 amino acids. CDR1 and CDR2 from the germline V gene are MNHEY and SVGAGI. As DNA, the CDR3 is TGTGCCAGCAAGCTGACAGTAAACTATGGCTACACCTTC. As protein: CASKLTVNYGYTF.

The rearrangement joins TRBV7-9 to TRBJ1-2, with D hard to call. Trimming pared 6 bases from V and 3 bases from J, leaving 8 bases between. Germline CDR1 SEHNR, CDR2 FQNEAQ (reference sequence). The length of the CDR3 is 12 residues. The CDR3 region is CASSYRYYGYTF. For the CDR3, the DNA is TGTGCCAGCAGTTACAGATACTATGGCTACACCTTC.

The chain has TRBV5-1 and TRBJ2-7; TRBD2 agrees at 10 bases. V was clipped by 5 bases and J by 4 bases; unmatched bases: 6. Germline loops: CDR1 SGHRS, CDR2 YFSETQ. CDR3 size: 14 residues. CDR3 nucleotides: TGCGCCAGCAGGGGGTCTAGCGGGGGTTACGAGCAGTACTTC. It encodes CASRGSSGGYEQYF.

This CDR3 is CASRLGGVYNQPQHF. The CDR3 DNA reads as TGTGCCAGCAGACTGGGGGGGGTGTACAATCAGCCCCAGCATTTT. This chain links TRBV28 with TRBJ1-5; D is perhaps TRBD1 (5 bases). Germline V gene data show CDR1 as MDHEN and CDR2 as SYDVKM. The CDR3 contains 15 residues. V was pared by 6 bases and J by 3 bases, with 15 bases between.

The chain couples TRBV24-1 to TRBJ2-3, with 14 nucleotides matching TRBD2. Germline V lookup: CDR1 KGHDR, CDR2 SFDVKD. The CDR3 sequence is 18 residues long. With 5 bases clipped from V and 4 bases from J, the junction kept 10 bases outside the gene matches. CDR3 nucleotide sequence: TGTGCCACCAGTGGAGCGACTAGCGGGGGGGCCGTATCAGATACGCAGTATTTT. Translating it yields CATSGATSGGAVSDTQYF.

The table lists this clone with a count of one. The V call is TRBV3-1 (or the pseudogene TRBV3-2), the J call TRBJ1-2; a possible D gene is TRBD1 (5 bases). CDR1 is LGHDT, CDR2 YNNKEL, per germline (reference sequence). This CDR3 contains 17 residues. V was pared by 2 bases and J by 2 bases, with 18 bases between. CDR3 amino acids: CASSQNSGASSNYGYTF. DNA for the CDR3: TGTGCCAGCAGCCAAAATAGTGGGGCATCGAGCAACTATGGCTACACCTTC.

This clone was seen more than once but under ten times. V usage is TRBV23-1 and J usage is TRBJ1-5; D call uncertain. TRBV23-1 has ORF status, its function being uncertain. This CDR3 comprises 16 residues. V was trimmed by 2 bases and J by 0 bases, leaving 11 bases between them. The CDR3 loop reads CASSQPDVDSNQPQHF. CDR3 DNA: TGCGCCAGCAGTCAACCGGACGTAGATAGCAATCAGCCCCAGCATTTT.

This clone was counted a single time. V gene TRBV5-4 combines with J gene TRBJ2-4, with 7 nucleotides matching TRBD2. The CDR3 length is 15 residues. Germline CDR1 is SGHNT and CDR2 is YYREEE (reference sequence). Unmatched junction bases numbered 9, after V lost 7 bases and J lost 2 bases. In DNA, the CDR3 is TGTGCCAGCGGTCACTCCGGGACTACCAAAAACATTCAGTACTTC. Its protein product is CASGHSGTTKNIQYF. Variable domain in full (rest from reference TRBV5-4 and TRBJ2-4): ETGVTQSPTHLIKTRGQQVTLRCSSQSGHNTVSWYQQALGQGPQFIFQYYREEENGRGNFPPRFSGLQFPNYSSELNVNALELDDSALYLCASGHSGTTKNIQYFGAGTRLSVL.